This is a list of T cell receptor beta chains from one sample in a study of T cells in Graves' hyperthyroidism and ophthalmopathy. MiXCR, run by TCRdb on the multiplex PCR reads, gives a single entry per CDR3 protein. This table has fewer than 700,000 distinct CDR3 sequences, 16% appearing once. Sequenced material: blood. The receptors originated from a woman aged 25 to 39 with Graves' hyperthyroidism. Each CDR3 is given with its conserved first and last residue.

TRBV29-1 | CSVEDPARSSYNEQFF
TRBV5-1 | CASSQRWGETQYF
TRBV27 | CASRSGNEQFF
TRBV7-3 | CASSLNGGPSYEQYF
TRBV12-3/TRBV12-4 | CASSWEGAGTGELFF
TRBV20-1 | CSARRGPSTDTQYF
TRBV28 | CASSLQGTGANVLTF
TRBV27 | CASSRGQGAVNEQYF
TRBV19 | CAAESGSGNQPQHF
TRBV2 | CASILTGGQETQYF
TRBV10-3 | CAISEVAGEYEQYF
TRBV6-2/TRBV6-3 | CASSLGRDEQHF
TRBV27 | CASSLNPSYEQYF
TRBV30 | CALGTGPYEQYF
TRBV6-2/TRBV6-3 | CASSTRQGRPSLNTEAFF
TRBV6-1 | CASSKALGLAGREQYF
TRBV20-1 | CSSASQDGYTF
TRBV2 | CASSGSTTLTDTQYF
TRBV9 | CASSPRLAGANNEQFF
TRBV6-2/TRBV6-3 | CASSQSGQDKNIQYF
TRBV3-1 | CASSQAQWTADRSYNSPLHF
TRBV27 | CASSKWDEQFF
TRBV30 | CAWSPGLAGNNEQFF
TRBV5-1 | CASSLARGTDTEAFF
TRBV11-2 | CASSPATGTGELFF
TRBV4-1 | CASRPSTGGPGELFF
TRBV9 | CASSVGSERMGYEQYF
TRBV9 | CASSVSGISYEQYF
TRBV18 | CASSLGLEQETQYF
TRBV6-1 | CASRGGPRSNEQFF
TRBV19 | CASSISGDYNEQFF
TRBV20-1 | CSARTSSSYEQYF
TRBV5-1 | CASSVSSYEQYF
TRBV4-1 | CASSHDGTGLYEQYF
TRBV9 | CASSVEAGGGTDTQYF
TRBV7-3 | CASSLSSSGEQFF
TRBV7-2 | CASSPLGHGNGYTF
TRBV6-1 | CASRRTNEQFF
TRBV29-1 | CSAFLPLGYGYTF
TRBV4-1 | CASSQDRLGVSGRNLGNEQFF
TRBV27 | CASRGGTGSEKLFF
TRBV12-3/TRBV12-4 | CASSTGQGVDQPQHF
TRBV20-1 | CSASREELAGDLGQETQYF
TRBV30 | CAWGSFYEQYF
TRBV7-3 | CASSDGYSGANVLTF
TRBV20-1 | CSARVRGRVDTQYF
TRBV14 | CASSLLQGSSSYEQYF
TRBV5-1 | CASSLVSSGKSDTQYF
TRBV19 | CASSMLGEKLFF
TRBV4-1 | CASSLIWGSDTPYEQYF
TRBV30 | CAYKTSGRINEQFF
TRBV27 | CASSTPSLRRTEAFF
TRBV7-6 | CASSRAGVYYEQYF